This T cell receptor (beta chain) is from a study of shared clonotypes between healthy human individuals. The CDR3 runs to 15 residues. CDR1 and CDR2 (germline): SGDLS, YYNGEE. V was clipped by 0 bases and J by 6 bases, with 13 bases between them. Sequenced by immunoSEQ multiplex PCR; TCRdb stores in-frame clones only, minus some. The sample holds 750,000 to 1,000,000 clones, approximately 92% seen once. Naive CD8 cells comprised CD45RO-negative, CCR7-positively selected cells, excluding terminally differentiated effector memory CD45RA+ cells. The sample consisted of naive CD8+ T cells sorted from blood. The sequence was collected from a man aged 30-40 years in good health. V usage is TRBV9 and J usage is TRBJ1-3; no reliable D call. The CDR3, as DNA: TGTGCCAGCAGCGTAGGCGGAGGGCTCTCAAACACCATATATTTT. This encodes CASSVGGGLSNTIYF.